This record covers a single T cell receptor (beta chain). The antigen is unknown. Germline V gives CDR1 SGHKS, CDR2 YYEKEE (reference sequence). CDR3 length: 16 residues. The ends lost 5 bases at V and 1 base at J; junction bases unmatched: 7. The sample originates from a study of cytomegalovirus exposure and HLA in healthy donors. This PCR relied on a set of 60 Vbeta primers and 13 Jbeta primers. TCRdb keeps only in-frame clones here, not all; method: immunoSEQ multiplex PCR. Altogether more than 85,000 clones are present, around 57% being singletons, with the ten largest covering more than 4.5%. Regarding the study as a whole: Cytomegalovirus association was listed for about 150 TCR beta chains. More clonal expansion characterized HLA-associated TCR beta chains than equally common others in a later analysis. DRB1 showed the most TCR associations and HLA-C the fewest in a later analysis, as rates varied by HLA locus. Judged likely to be a sequencing artifact was a cluster of highly shared sequence variants.

This chain uses TRBV5-5 with TRBJ2-2, with 8 bases lining up with TRBD2. This clonotype was sampled from a human donor in good health. Sequenced material: PBMCs. As DNA, the CDR3 is TGTGCCAGCAGACCTCTAGCGGGTGGGAACACCGGGGAGCTGTTTTTT. It specifies CASRPLAGGNTGELFF.